This T cell receptor (beta chain) stems from a study of T cell clonotyping in hematopoietic cell transplantation. Profiled with immunoSEQ multiplex PCR; TCRdb holds only in-frame clones, not every one. The data show some 9,300 clones, roughly 85% seen once. Study-level points and caveats: Few recipient clonotypes overlapped donors; over 95% were de novo at given depth.

The trim removed 7 bases at V and 6 bases at J, leaving 11 bases unmatched. This CDR3 is built from 14 residues. The V gene's germline CDR1 is MNHEY and CDR2 SMNVEV (reference sequence). As to this clone: The antigen remains undetermined.

The chain uses TRBV27 and TRBJ2-7; 8 bases map to TRBD2. Here the sequenced sample was PBMCs, taken 180 days after allogeneic stem cell transplant. The clonotype was recovered from a male patient aged 40 to 55 who had an allogeneic stem cell transplant from a related donor, so the T cells may come from the graft donor. Some clones in this sample may be carry-over from other donors' samples. This CDR3 is CASTPRGAAFEQYF. CDR3 DNA: TGTGCCAGCACCCCGCGGGGGGCGGCTTTCGAGCAGTACTTC.